This T cell receptor beta chain was recorded in a study of T cell repertoires in cytomegalovirus infection. About the study: Public TCR beta signatures marked donors with CMV infection and the matching HLA. Study conclusions and caveats: Carriers of CMV and the relevant HLA type were discriminated by public TCR beta frequency. Dominant in the ex vivo response were TCR beta clonotypes restricted by HLA-C and specific for CMV.

This clonotype was counted a few times. The antigen is undetermined. TCRdb analysed the reads with MiXCR anew, one entry per CDR3 protein. The repertoire has 200,000 to 300,000 distinct CDR3 sequences, 12% to 15% of them found once; the top ten carry around 9.5%. What was sequenced was PBMCs. This TCR derives from a human donor in good health (CMV status not recorded). Some clones in this sample may be carry-over from other donors' samples.

CDR3 sequence: CASSFNSQGKNIQYF. The CDR3 nucleotides read TGTGCCAGCAGTTTTAATTCCCAGGGGAAAAACATTCAGTACTTC. This chain joins TRBV28 and TRBJ2-4; a weak D match, TRBD1 (6 bases). CDR3 size: 15 residues. The V gene's germline CDR1 is MDHEN and CDR2 SYDVKM. Trimming shortened V by 3 bases and J by 4 bases, and 13 bases separated the two germline ends. Complete variable domain (other parts from reference TRBV28 and TRBJ2-4): DVKVTQSSRYLVKRTGEKVFLECVQDMDHENMFWYRQDPGLGLRLIYFSYDVKMKEKGDIPEGYSVSREKKERFSLILESASTNQTSMYLCASSFNSQGKNIQYFGAGTRLSVL.